This T cell receptor (beta chain) stems from a study of blood T cell repertoires in COVID-19. Sequenced by immunoSEQ multiplex PCR; TCRdb stores in-frame clones only, minus some. The sample records approximately 200,000 clones, about 91% being singletons. The receptor was isolated from a woman aged 30 to 39 with acute or convalescent COVID-19. The sequencing input was peripheral blood.

The CDR3 DNA follows: TGTGCCAGTTCCCCTGCGGTTTCTGGGGCCAACGTCCTGACTTTC. Translation gives CASSPAVSGANVLTF. This chain uses TRBV18 with TRBJ2-6; no clear D gene. The germline V gene encodes CDR1 KGHSH and CDR2 LQKENI. V lost 9 bases, J lost 1 base, and 13 bases lay in between. The CDR3 has 15 residues.